This T cell receptor (beta chain) is drawn from a study of blood T cell repertoires in COVID-19. About the study: From T cells, B-cell-depleted T cells, or PBMCs came the material, which was cDNA or gDNA.

As processed by the authors: It was from reference gene primer amplification that nucleated cell counts were estimated. Libraries were prepared by immunoSEQ multiplex PCR; TCRdb keeps only in-frame clonotypes and omits some of them. That table supplies the V and J calls and clone size; D and trimming were determined from the DNA. The table has 150,000 to 200,000 clones, about 86% seen once. This clone was detected a few times. This sequence was found in a man aged 45-60 years with active or convalescent COVID-19. The sample consisted of peripheral blood.

The CDR3 bases are TGCGCCAGCAGTCAATCGAGGGAACGCCGGCTAGTGGCTGAGTCCTACGAGCAGTACTTC. Encoded protein: CASSQSRERRLVAESYEQYF. V gene TRBV23-1 combines with J gene TRBJ2-7; maybe TRBD2 (5 bases). TRBV23-1 is given ORF status, its function remaining uncertain. CDR3 length: 20 amino acids. Trimming cost V 0 bases and J 1 base, with 25 bases left between them.